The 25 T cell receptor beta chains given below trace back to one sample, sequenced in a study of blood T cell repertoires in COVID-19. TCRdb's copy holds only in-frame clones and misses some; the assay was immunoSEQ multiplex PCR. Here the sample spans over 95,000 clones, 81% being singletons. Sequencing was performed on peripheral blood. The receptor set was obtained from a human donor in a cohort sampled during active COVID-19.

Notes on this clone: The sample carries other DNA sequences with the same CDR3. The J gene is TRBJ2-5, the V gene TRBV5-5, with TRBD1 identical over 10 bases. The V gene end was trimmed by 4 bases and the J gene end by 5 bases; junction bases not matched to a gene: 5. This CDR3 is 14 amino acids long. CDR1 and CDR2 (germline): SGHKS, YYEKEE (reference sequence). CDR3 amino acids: CASSLGQGGETQYF. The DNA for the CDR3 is TGTGCCAGCAGCCTTGGACAGGGGGGGGAGACCCAGTACTTC.

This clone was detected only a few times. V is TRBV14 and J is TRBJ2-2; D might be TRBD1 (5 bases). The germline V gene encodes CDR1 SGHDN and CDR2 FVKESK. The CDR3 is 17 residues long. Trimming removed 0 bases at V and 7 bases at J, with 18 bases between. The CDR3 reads CASSQDERRTLLGELFF. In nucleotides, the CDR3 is TGTGCCAGCAGCCAAGATGAAAGGCGGACACTTCTCGGGGAGCTGTTTTTT. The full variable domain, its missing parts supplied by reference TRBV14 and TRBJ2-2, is EAGVTQFPSHSVIEKGQTVTLRCDPISGHDNLYWYRRVMGKEIKFLLHFVKESKQDESGMPNNRFLAERTGGTYSTLKVQPAELEDSGVYFCASSQDERRTLLGELFFGEGSRLTVL.

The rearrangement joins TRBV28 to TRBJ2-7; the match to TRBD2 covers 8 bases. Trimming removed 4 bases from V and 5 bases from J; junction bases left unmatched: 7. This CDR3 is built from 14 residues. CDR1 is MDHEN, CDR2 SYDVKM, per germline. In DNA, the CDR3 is TGTGCCAGCAGTTCCCGGGGGGGGAGGAACGAGCAGTACTTC. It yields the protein CASSSRGGRNEQYF.

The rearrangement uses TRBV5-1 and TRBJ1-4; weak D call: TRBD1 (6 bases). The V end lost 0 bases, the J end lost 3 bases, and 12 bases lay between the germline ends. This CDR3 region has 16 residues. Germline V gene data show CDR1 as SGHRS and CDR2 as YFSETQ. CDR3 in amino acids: CASSLATGLANEKLFF. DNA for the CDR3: TGCGCCAGCAGCTTGGCCACAGGGCTAGCTAATGAAAAACTGTTTTTT.

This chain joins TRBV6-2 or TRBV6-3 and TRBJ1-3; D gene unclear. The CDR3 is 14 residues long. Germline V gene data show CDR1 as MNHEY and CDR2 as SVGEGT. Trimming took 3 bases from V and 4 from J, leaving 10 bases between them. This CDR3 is CASSYQASGNTIYF. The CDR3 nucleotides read TGTGCCAGCAGTTATCAGGCGTCCGGAAACACCATATATTTT.

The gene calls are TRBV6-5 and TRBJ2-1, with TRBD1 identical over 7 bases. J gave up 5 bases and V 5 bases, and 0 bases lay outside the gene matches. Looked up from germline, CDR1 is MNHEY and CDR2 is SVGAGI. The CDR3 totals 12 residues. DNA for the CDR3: TGTGCCAGCAGTAGGGGGCACAATGAGCAGTTCTTC. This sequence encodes CASSRGHNEQFF.

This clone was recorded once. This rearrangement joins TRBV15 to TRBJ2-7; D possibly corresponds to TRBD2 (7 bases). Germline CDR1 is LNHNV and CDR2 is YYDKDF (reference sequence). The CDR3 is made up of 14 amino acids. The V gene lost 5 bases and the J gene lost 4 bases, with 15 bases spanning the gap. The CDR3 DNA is TGTGCCACCAGCTCGGGGGGCCCCGGGTACGAGCAGTACTTC. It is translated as CATSSGGPGYEQYF.

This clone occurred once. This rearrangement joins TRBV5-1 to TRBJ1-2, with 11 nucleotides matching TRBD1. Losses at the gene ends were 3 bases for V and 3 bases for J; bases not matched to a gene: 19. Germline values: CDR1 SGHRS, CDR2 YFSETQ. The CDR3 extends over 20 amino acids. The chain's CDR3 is CASSYSPFVTGTGGHYGYTF. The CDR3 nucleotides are TGCGCCAGCAGCTATTCTCCCTTCGTAACCGGGACAGGGGGACACTATGGCTACACCTTC.

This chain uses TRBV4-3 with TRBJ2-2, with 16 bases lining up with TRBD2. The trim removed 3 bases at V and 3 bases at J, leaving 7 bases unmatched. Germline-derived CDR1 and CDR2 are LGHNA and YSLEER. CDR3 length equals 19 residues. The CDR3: CASSQLGLAGGPYTGELFF. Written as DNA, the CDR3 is TGCGCCAGCAGCCAGCTGGGACTAGCGGGAGGGCCGTACACCGGGGAGCTGTTTTTT.

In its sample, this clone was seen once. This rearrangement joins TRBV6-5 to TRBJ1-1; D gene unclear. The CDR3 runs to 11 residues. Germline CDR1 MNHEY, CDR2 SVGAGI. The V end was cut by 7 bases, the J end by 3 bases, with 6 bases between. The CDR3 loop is CASTPDTEAFF. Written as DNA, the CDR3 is TGTGCCAGCACCCCGGACACTGAAGCTTTCTTT.

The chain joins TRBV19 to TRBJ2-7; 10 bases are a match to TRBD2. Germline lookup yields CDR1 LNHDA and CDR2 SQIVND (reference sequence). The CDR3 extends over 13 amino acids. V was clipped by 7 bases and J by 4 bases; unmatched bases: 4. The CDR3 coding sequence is TGTGCCAGTAACAAGCGGGAGGGATACGAGCAGTACTTC. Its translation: CASNKREGYEQYF.

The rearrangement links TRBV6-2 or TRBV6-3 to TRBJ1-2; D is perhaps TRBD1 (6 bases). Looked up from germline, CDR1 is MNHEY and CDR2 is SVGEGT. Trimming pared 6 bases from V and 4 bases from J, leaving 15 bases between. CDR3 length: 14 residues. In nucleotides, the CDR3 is TGTGCCAGCAGCAACCACAGGGCGGCCTATGGCTACACCTTC. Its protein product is CASSNHRAAYGYTF.

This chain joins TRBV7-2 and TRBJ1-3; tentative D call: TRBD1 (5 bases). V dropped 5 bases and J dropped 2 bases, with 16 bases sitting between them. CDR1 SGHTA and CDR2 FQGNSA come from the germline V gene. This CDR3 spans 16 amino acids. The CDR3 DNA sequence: TGTGCCAGCAGCCCCCCCGGCAGGGAGGCTGGAAACACCATATATTTT. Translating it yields CASSPPGREAGNTIYF.

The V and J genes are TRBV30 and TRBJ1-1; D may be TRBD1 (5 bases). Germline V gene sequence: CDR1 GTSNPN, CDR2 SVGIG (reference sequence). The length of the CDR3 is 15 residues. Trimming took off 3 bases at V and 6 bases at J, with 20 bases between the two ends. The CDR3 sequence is CAWSDFRRGGSEAFF. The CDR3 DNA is TGTGCCTGGAGCGACTTTAGGAGGGGAGGGTCTGAAGCTTTCTTT.

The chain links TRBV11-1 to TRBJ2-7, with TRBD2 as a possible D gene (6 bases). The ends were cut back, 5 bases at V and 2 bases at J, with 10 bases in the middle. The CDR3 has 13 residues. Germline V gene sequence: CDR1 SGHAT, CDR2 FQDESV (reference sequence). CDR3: CASSGGTAYEQYF. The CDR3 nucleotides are TGTGCCAGCAGCGGGGGGACGGCCTACGAGCAGTACTTC.

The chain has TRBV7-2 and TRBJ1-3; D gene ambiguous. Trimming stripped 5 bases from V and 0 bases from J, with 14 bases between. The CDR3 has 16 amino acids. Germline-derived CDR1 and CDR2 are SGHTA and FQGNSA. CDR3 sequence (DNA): TGTGCCAGCAGCCTAAATGGAGAGAGCTCTGGAAACACCATATATTTT. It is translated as CASSLNGESSGNTIYF.

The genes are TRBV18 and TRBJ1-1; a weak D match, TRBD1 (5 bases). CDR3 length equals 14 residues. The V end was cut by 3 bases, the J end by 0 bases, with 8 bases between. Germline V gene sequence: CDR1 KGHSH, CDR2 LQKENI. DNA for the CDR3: TGTGCCAGCTCACCCGACAGACTGAACACTGAAGCTTTCTTT. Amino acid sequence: CASSPDRLNTEAFF. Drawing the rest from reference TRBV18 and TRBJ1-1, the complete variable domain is NAGVMQNPRHLVRRRGQEARLRCSPMKGHSHVYWYRQLPEEGLKFMVYLQKENIIDESGMPKERFSAEFPKEGPSILRIQQVVRGDSAAYFCASSPDRLNTEAFFGQGTRLTVV.

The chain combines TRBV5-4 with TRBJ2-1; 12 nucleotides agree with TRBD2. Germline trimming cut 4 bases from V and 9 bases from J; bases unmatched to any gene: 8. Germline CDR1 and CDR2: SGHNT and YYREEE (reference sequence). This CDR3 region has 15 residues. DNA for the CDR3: TGTGCCAGCAGCCTATCTAGCGGGGGGGCGGGTGAGCAGTTCTTC. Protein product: CASSLSSGGAGEQFF. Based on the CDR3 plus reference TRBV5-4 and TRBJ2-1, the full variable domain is ETGVTQSPTHLIKTRGQQVTLRCSSQSGHNTVSWYQQALGQGPQFIFQYYREEENGRGNFPPRFSGLQFPNYSSELNVNALELDDSALYLCASSLSSGGAGEQFFGPGTRLTVL.

CDR3 sequence: CASSLEDRFYGYTF. The CDR3 DNA follows: TGTGCCAGCAGTCTAGAGGACAGGTTCTATGGCTACACCTTC. The chain recombines TRBV28 with TRBJ1-2, with 7 nucleotides matching TRBD1. CDR1 and CDR2 (germline): MDHEN, SYDVKM. J lost 4 bases, V lost 5 bases, and 7 bases had no gene match. The CDR3 contains 14 residues.

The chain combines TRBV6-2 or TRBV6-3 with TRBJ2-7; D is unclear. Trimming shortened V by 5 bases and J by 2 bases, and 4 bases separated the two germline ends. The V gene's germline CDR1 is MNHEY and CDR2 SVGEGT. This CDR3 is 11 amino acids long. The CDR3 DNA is TGTGCCAGCAGTAAGCCCTACGAGCAGTACTTC. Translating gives CASSKPYEQYF.

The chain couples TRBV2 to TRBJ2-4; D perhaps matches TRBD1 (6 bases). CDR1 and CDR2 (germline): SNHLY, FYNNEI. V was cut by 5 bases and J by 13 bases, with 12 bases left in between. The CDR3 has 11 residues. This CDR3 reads CASSYREVQYF. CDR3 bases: TGTGCCAGCAGTTACAGGGAAGTCCAGTACTTC.

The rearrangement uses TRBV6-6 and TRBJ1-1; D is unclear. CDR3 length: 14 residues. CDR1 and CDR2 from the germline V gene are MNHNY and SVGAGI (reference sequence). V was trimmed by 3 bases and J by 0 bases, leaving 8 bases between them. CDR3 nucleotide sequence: TGTGCCAGCAGTTATTCACAACTGAACACTGAAGCTTTCTTT. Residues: CASSYSQLNTEAFF.

DNA of the CDR3: TGTGCCAGCTCACCCCCGGCCCGGACAGGGTCCGAGCAGTACTTC. This codes for CASSPPARTGSEQYF. The genes are TRBV18 and TRBJ2-7; 8 nucleotides line up with TRBD1. From germline, CDR1 is KGHSH and CDR2 LQKENI. After removal of 3 bases from V and 6 bases from J, the junction contained 10 bases not matched to a gene. The CDR3 covers 15 residues. Full variable domain (remainder filled in from reference TRBV18 and TRBJ2-7): NAGVMQNPRHLVRRRGQEARLRCSPMKGHSHVYWYRQLPEEGLKFMVYLQKENIIDESGMPKERFSAEFPKEGPSILRIQQVVRGDSAAYFCASSPPARTGSEQYFGPGTRLTVT.

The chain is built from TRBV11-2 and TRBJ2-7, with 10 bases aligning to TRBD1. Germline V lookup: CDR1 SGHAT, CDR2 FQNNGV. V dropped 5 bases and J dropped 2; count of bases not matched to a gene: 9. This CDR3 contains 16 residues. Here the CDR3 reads CASSPTIGQGAYEQYF. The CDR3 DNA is TGTGCCAGCAGCCCAACCATCGGACAGGGGGCCTACGAGCAGTACTTC.

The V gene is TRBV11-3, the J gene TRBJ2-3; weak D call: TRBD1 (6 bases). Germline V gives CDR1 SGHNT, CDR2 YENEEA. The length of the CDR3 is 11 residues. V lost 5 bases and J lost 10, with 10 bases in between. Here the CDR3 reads CASSQGGSQYF. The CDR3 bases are TGTGCCAGCAGCCAAGGGGGATCGCAGTATTTT.